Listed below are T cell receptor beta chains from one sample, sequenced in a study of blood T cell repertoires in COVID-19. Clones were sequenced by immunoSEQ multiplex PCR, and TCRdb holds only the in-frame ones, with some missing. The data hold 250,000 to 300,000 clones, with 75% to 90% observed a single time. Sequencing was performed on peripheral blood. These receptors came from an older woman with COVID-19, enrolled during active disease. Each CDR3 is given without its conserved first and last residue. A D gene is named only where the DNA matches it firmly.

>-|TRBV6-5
ASSYSLTSGNTIY
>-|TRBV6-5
ASGTGVQPQH
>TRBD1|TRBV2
ASSEDRGLYTEAF
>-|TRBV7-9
ASSLPQDTPTEF
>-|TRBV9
ASSPDSPRGYT
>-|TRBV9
ASSGQTTGNTIY
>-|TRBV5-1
ASSLEGENIQY
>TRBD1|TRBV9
ASSPGQGAGYEQY
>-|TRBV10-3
AIRQQGRDEQY
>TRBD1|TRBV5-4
ASSLESDREVWCDQPQH
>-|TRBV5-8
ASFWPGFDEQY
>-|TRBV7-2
ASSLAGQISSYEQY
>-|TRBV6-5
ASSRTKQGTEAF